This T cell receptor beta chain was observed in a study of cytomegalovirus exposure and HLA in healthy donors. Study findings and constraints: In a later analysis, the majority of CMV-associated beta chains seemingly showed HLA restriction. While the bulk of TCR sequences proved rare, some public TCRs turned up in many donors. Later, TCR association rates were found to vary by HLA locus, highest for DRB1 and lowest for HLA-C.

A multiplex PCR was run with 60 Vbeta primers and 13 Jbeta primers. Data came from immunoSEQ multiplex PCR; TCRdb stores just in-frame clones and leaves some out. The sample contains some 140,000 clones, 78% of which appear only once. Regarding this clone: Its target is not known.

Germline CDR1 reads MNHNS; CDR2 reads SASEGT. The trim removed 6 bases at V and 3 bases at J, leaving 0 bases unmatched. CDR3 length: 14 residues. This sequence originates from a woman between 18 and 29 years old in good health and CMV-seronegative. Sequencing used PBMCs. The chain links TRBV6-1 to TRBJ2-1, with 12 bases fitting TRBD2. The CDR3 loop reads CASRTSGSYNEQFF. CDR3 bases: TGTGCCAGCAGGACTAGCGGGAGCTACAATGAGCAGTTCTTC.